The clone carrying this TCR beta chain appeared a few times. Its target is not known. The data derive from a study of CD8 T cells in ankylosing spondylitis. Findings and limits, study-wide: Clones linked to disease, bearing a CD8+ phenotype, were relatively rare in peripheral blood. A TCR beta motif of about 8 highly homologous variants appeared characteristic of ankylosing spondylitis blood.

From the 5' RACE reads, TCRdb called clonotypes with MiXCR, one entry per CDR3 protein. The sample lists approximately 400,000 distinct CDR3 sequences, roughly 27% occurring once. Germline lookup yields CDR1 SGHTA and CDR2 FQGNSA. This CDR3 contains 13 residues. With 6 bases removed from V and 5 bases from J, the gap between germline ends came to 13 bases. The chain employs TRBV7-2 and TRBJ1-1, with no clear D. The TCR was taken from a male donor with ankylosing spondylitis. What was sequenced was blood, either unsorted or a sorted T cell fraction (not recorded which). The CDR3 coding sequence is TGTGCCAGCAGTCAACGCCAAGGAACTGAAGCTTTCTTT. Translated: CASSQRQGTEAFF.